The 27 T cell receptor beta chains in this list originate from one sample, sequenced in a study of blood T cell repertoires in COVID-19. Repertoires were generated with immunoSEQ multiplex PCR, while TCRdb's copy carries only in-frame clones and drops some. The table records roughly 100,000 clones, roughly 90% of them present only once. Material for sequencing was peripheral blood. Every receptor here comes from a woman aged 60-70 years with acute or convalescent COVID-19.

The CDR3 DNA reads as TGTGCCAGTAGTATACAGGGCATGAACACTGAAGCTTTCTTT. Its protein is CASSIQGMNTEAFF. The rearrangement uses TRBV19 and TRBJ1-1; D may be TRBD1 (5 bases). Germline loops: CDR1 LNHDA, CDR2 SQIVND (reference sequence). The CDR3 runs 14 residues. Trimming cost V 2 bases and J 0 bases, with 7 bases left between them.

The genes are TRBV4-1 and TRBJ1-1; D perhaps matches TRBD1 (5 bases). CDR1 and CDR2 (germline): MGHRA, YSYEKL. This CDR3 contains 14 residues. V gave up 3 bases and J gave up 3 bases, with 11 bases separating them. CDR3 in amino acids: CASSHWGGDTEAFF. The CDR3 coding sequence is TGCGCCAGCAGCCACTGGGGGGGGGACACTGAAGCTTTCTTT.

In nucleotides, the CDR3 is TGTGCCAGCAGTGGACTAGCGGGGACGAACACCGGGGAGCTGTTTTTT. The encoded protein is CASSGLAGTNTGELFF. The chain is built from TRBV6-1 and TRBJ2-2, with 11 bases matching TRBD2. Germline values: CDR1 MNHNS, CDR2 SASEGT. J lost 0 bases, V lost 4 bases, and 1 base had no gene match. This CDR3 contains 16 residues.

This rearrangement joins TRBV6-5 to TRBJ1-5, with D possibly TRBD1 on 5 matching bases. This CDR3 has 14 residues. V lost 8 bases, J lost 0 bases, and 11 bases lay in between. Germline CDR1 and CDR2: MNHEY and SVGAGI. This chain's CDR3 is CASCQGHSNQPQHF. CDR3 DNA: TGTGCCAGCTGTCAGGGTCATAGCAATCAGCCCCAGCATTTT.

This clone was seen only once. The chain carries TRBV3-1 (or the pseudogene TRBV3-2) and TRBJ2-5, with 7 bases that match TRBD2. The CDR3 has 14 residues. Germline CDR1 is LGHDT and CDR2 is YNNKEL (reference sequence). V lost 6 bases, J lost 1 base, and 5 bases stayed unmatched. CDR3 DNA sequence: TGTGCCAGCAGGCGATCTAGCGGCCAAGAGACCCAGTACTTC. Protein product: CASRRSSGQETQYF.

This chain uses TRBV5-1 with TRBJ1-4, with TRBD1 identical over 11 bases. J lost 4 bases, V lost 7 bases, and 15 bases had no gene match. This CDR3 region has 18 residues. Germline values: CDR1 SGHRS, CDR2 YFSETQ. CDR3 nucleotide sequence: TGCGCCAGCCGGGACGGACAGGGGGCTTTTGACTTTAATGAAAAACTGTTTTTT. Translating it yields CASRDGQGAFDFNEKLFF.

The chain joins TRBV15 to TRBJ1-5; D is perhaps TRBD1 (6 bases). This CDR3 region has 12 residues. Germline CDR1 reads LNHNV; CDR2 reads YYDKDF (reference sequence). The V and J ends lost 5 bases and 4 bases respectively, with 6 bases between them. In DNA form, the CDR3 reads TGTGCCACCAGCGGACAGAATCAGCCCCAGCATTTT. Translating gives CATSGQNQPQHF. The variable domain in full, with the rest retrieved from reference TRBV15 and TRBJ1-5, is DAMVIQNPRYQVTQFGKPVTLSCSQTLNHNVMYWYQQKSSQAPKLLFHYYDKDFNNEADTPDNFQSRRPNTSFCFLDIRSPGLGDTAMYLCATSGQNQPQHFGDGTRLSIL.

The rearrangement joins TRBV10-2 to TRBJ1-4, with 9 bases identical to TRBD1. Trimming removed 4 bases from V and 8 bases from J; junction bases left unmatched: 14. Germline CDR1 and CDR2: WSHSY and SAAADI. The CDR3 has 17 residues. The CDR3 DNA is TGCGCCAGCAGTGGGGGACAGGGTAGCGGTAGAGCGGAAAAACTGTTTTTT. Its translation: CASSGGQGSGRAEKLFF.

The chain uses TRBV7-9 and TRBJ1-2; 9 bases align to TRBD1. Per germline, CDR1 SEHNR and CDR2 FQNEAQ (reference sequence). V trimming: 5 bases; J trimming: 10 bases; junction bases outside the gene matches: 14. This CDR3 has 15 residues. The CDR3: CASSITTGTGRAYTF. CDR3 in DNA: TGTGCCAGCAGCATTACCACCGGGACAGGGCGTGCCTACACCTTC.

This sequence joins TRBV4-1 and TRBJ1-5, with TRBD1 identical over 8 bases. This CDR3 has 17 amino acids. The ends lost 1 base at V and 3 bases at J; junction bases unmatched: 8. Germline CDR1 reads MGHRA; CDR2 reads YSYEKL. CDR3 nucleotides: TGCGCCAGCAGCCAAGTTTTGGAGGGACAGGTCAATCAGCCCCAGCATTTT. Its translation: CASSQVLEGQVNQPQHF.

The sample holds a few counts of this clone. This chain connects TRBV11-2 to TRBJ1-2, with 10 positions matching TRBD1. Unmatched junction bases numbered 12, after V lost 1 base and J lost 4 bases. The CDR3 totals 18 residues. Germline V gene lookup returns CDR1 SGHAT and CDR2 FQNNGV. CDR3 nucleotide sequence: TGTGCCAGCAGCTTAGGGTCTGGGACAGGGGTAACTAGCTATGGCTACACCTTC. Its protein is CASSLGSGTGVTSYGYTF.

The V gene is TRBV5-1, the J gene TRBJ2-5, with 7 positions matching TRBD2. Germline assignment: CDR1 SGHRS and CDR2 YFSETQ. This CDR3 is built from 14 residues. J was trimmed by 2 bases and V by 3 bases; bases with no gene match: 4. CDR3 in amino acids: CASSYSGPQETQYF. The CDR3 coding sequence is TGCGCCAGCAGCTATAGCGGGCCGCAAGAGACCCAGTACTTC.

The chain joins TRBV29-1 to TRBJ2-4; TRBD1 might be the D (6 bases). V lost 4 bases to trimming and J lost 3 bases, with 19 bases between them. The CDR3 runs to 16 residues. CDR1 and CDR2 from the germline V gene are SQVTM and ANQGSEA. CDR3 in amino acids: CSVVVRDKTFKNIQYF. The CDR3 DNA follows: TGCAGCGTTGTTGTAAGGGACAAGACCTTCAAAAACATTCAGTACTTC.

V gene TRBV28 combines with J gene TRBJ1-1; D possibly corresponds to TRBD1 (6 bases). The CDR3 consists of 15 residues. Germline assignment: CDR1 MDHEN and CDR2 SYDVKM. Trimming pared 8 bases from V and 10 bases from J, leaving 26 bases between. The CDR3 loop reads CASPPSDRPSRGAFF. CDR3 in DNA: TGTGCCAGCCCTCCGAGTGACAGGCCATCACGAGGAGCTTTCTTT.

This chain uses TRBV7-8 with TRBJ2-5, with D possibly being TRBD1 (6 bases). Per germline, CDR1 SGHVS and CDR2 FQNEAQ. Trimming took 5 bases from V and 4 from J, leaving 23 bases between them. The CDR3 has 17 amino acids. Written as DNA, the CDR3 is TGTGCCAGCAGCCCACGGGACACCCTCCTGGGGTTAGAGACCCAGTACTTC. Encoded protein: CASSPRDTLLGLETQYF.

The V and J genes are TRBV7-8 and TRBJ1-2; weak D call: TRBD1 (6 bases). Trimming stripped 6 bases from V and 4 bases from J, with 12 bases between. The germline V gene encodes CDR1 SGHVS and CDR2 FQNEAQ. This CDR3 has 13 residues. CDR3 residues: CASRIGGSYGYTF. DNA for the CDR3: TGTGCCAGCAGGATAGGGGGTAGCTATGGCTACACCTTC.

This rearrangement joins TRBV29-1 to TRBJ1-4, with TRBD1 as a possible D gene (5 bases). Germline V CDR1 and CDR2: SQVTM, ANQGSEA. The CDR3 has 13 amino acids. Trimming removed 4 bases from V and 6 bases from J, with 12 bases in between. CDR3 amino acids: CSVGKGGDEKLFF. For the CDR3, the DNA is TGCAGCGTTGGAAAGGGAGGGGATGAAAAACTGTTTTTT. The full variable domain, in which reference TRBV29-1 and TRBJ1-4 provide the parts outside the CDR3, is SAVISQKPSRDICQRGTSLTIQCQVDSQVTMMFWYRQQPGQSLTLIATANQGSEATYESGFVIDKFPISRPNLTFSTLTVSNMSPEDSSIYLCSVGKGGDEKLFFGSGTQLSVL.

The V call is TRBV19, the J call TRBJ1-5, with no clear D. The CDR3 loop spans 14 amino acids. Trimming stripped 5 bases from V and 6 bases from J, with 14 bases between. The germline V gene encodes CDR1 LNHDA and CDR2 SQIVND (reference sequence). The CDR3 nucleotides are TGTGCCAGTAGTGGGTTGGCACGAGGTCAGCCCCAGCATTTT. Its protein is CASSGLARGQPQHF.

V gene TRBV29-1 combines with J gene TRBJ2-1; unclear D gene. The CDR3 loop spans 12 amino acids. Trimming took off 3 bases at V and 0 bases at J, with 3 bases between the two ends. CDR1 is SQVTM and CDR2 is ANQGSEA in the germline V gene. CDR3 sequence: CSVDLSYNEQFF. The CDR3, as DNA: TGCAGCGTTGACCTCTCCTACAATGAGCAGTTCTTC.

This clone is a singleton in its sample. The chain recombines TRBV2 with TRBJ1-2; D is perhaps TRBD1 (5 bases). The CDR3 extends over 14 amino acids. V dropped 5 bases and J dropped 8 bases, with 18 bases sitting between them. Germline CDR1 is SNHLY and CDR2 is FYNNEI. This CDR3 is CASSHRSPGIGYTF. The CDR3 DNA follows: TGTGCCAGCAGTCACAGGTCCCCCGGCATAGGCTACACCTTC.

This clone is a singleton in its sample. The J gene is TRBJ2-3, the V gene TRBV29-1; 7 bases match TRBD2. Trimming took 3 bases from V and 2 from J; bases not matched to a gene: 8. The CDR3 loop spans 15 amino acids. CDR1 is SQVTM and CDR2 is ANQGSEA in the germline V gene. CDR3 residues: CSVETSGTNTDTQYF. CDR3 bases: TGCAGCGTTGAGACTTCCGGGACTAACACAGATACGCAGTATTTT.

The rearrangement links TRBV5-1 to TRBJ2-7; a possible D gene is TRBD1 (6 bases). The CDR3 consists of 14 residues. The V end lost 1 base, the J end lost 4 bases, and 12 bases lay between the germline ends. In germline, CDR1 is SGHRS, CDR2 YFSETQ. DNA for the CDR3: TGCGCCAGCAGCTTGACAACAGGGAGTTACGAGCAGTACTTC. Protein: CASSLTTGSYEQYF.

Comments on this clone: At one boundary the junction diverges from the germline segment, which might be a read error. The chain employs TRBV5-1 and TRBJ2-1; D may be TRBD2 (6 bases). Germline assignment: CDR1 SGHRS and CDR2 YFSETQ. CDR3 size: 15 residues. In DNA form, the CDR3 reads TGCGCCAGCAGCATAAAAGGACTATCCTCCAATGAGCAGTTCTTC. This gives the protein CASSIKGLSSNEQFF.

V is TRBV2 and J is TRBJ1-1; TRBD1 aligns across 7 bases. The ends lost 6 bases at V and 4 bases at J; junction bases unmatched: 11. Germline lookup yields CDR1 SNHLY and CDR2 FYNNEI. This CDR3 is 15 amino acids long. The CDR3 nucleotides read TGTGCCAGCAGGTCTGACAGGGTGGGAAGCACTGAAGCTTTCTTT. Translated: CASRSDRVGSTEAFF.

In regard to this clone: The junction departs from the called germline gene at one end, perhaps through a read error. V and J are TRBV2 and TRBJ1-3; 8 bases line up with TRBD1. Germline CDR1 reads SNHLY; CDR2 reads FYNNEI. CDR3 size: 16 residues. The CDR3 is CASSDVPTGAGDTTYF. The DNA of the CDR3 is TGTGCCAGCAGTGACGTGCCGACAGGGGCAGGAGACACCACATATTTT.

The chain carries TRBV4-1 and TRBJ1-1, with 8 bases that match TRBD1. V trimming: 2 bases; J trimming: 5 bases; junction bases outside the gene matches: 10. Germline loops: CDR1 MGHRA, CDR2 YSYEKL. This CDR3 region has 16 residues. The CDR3: CASSQQGATGNTEAFF. The CDR3 coding sequence is TGCGCCAGCAGCCAACAGGGGGCGACGGGGAATACTGAAGCTTTCTTT.

This chain uses TRBV5-4 with TRBJ2-1; perhaps TRBD2 as D (6 bases). The germline V gene encodes CDR1 SGHNT and CDR2 YYREEE (reference sequence). There are 15 residues in the CDR3. V was clipped by 2 bases and J by 0 bases, with 9 bases between them. CDR3 loop: CASSLGRSSYNEQFF. The CDR3 bases are TGTGCCAGCAGCTTAGGGAGGAGCTCCTACAATGAGCAGTTCTTC.